This is a list of T cell receptor beta chains from one sample in a study of CD8+ T cells in alopecia areata. Clones were sequenced by immunoSEQ multiplex PCR, and TCRdb holds only the in-frame ones, with some missing. The table records a few hundred thousand clones, around 50% of them present only once. Sequenced: CD8+ T cells sorted from blood. The receptors come from a human donor in good health. The CDR3 runs from the conserved cysteine through the conserved F or W. A D gene is named only where the DNA matches it firmly. Rows give clone size only sometimes, using once, few, many, or a class for an expanded clone.

>TRBV13|few|TRBJ2-7|TRBD1
CASSWTGGHQYGPYEQYF
TGTGCCAGCAGCTGGACAGGGGGCCATCAGTACGGACCCTACGAGCAGTACTTC
>TRBV30|-|TRBJ2-7|TRBD1
CAWRGTGGEQYF
TGTGCCTGGAGGGGGACAGGTGGCGAGCAGTACTTC
>TRBV4-1|-|TRBJ1-2|-
CASSQETAVYYGYTF
TGCGCCAGCAGCCAAGAAACCGCGGTGTACTATGGCTACACCTTC
>TRBV9|-|TRBJ2-5|TRBD2
CASSDREGVETQYF
TGTGCCAGCAGCGACCGGGAGGGGGTGGAGACCCAGTACTTC
>TRBV30|few|TRBJ2-7|TRBD1
CASQGGIFDEQYF
TGTGCCTCACAAGGGGGCATTTTCGACGAGCAGTACTTC
>TRBV6-5|-|TRBJ1-2|TRBD1
CASSSGQPYGYTF
TGTGCCAGCAGCTCGGGACAGCCCTATGGCTACACCTTC
>TRBV11-2|few|TRBJ2-3|-
CASSLEFRNPGGLHTDTQYF
TGTGCCAGCAGCTTAGAGTTCCGCAATCCTGGGGGCCTACACACAGATACGCAGTATTTT
>TRBV10-2|few|TRBJ2-1|-
CASSEGNEQFF
TGCGCCAGCAGTGAAGGCAATGAGCAGTTCTTC
>TRBV29-1|-|TRBJ2-2|TRBD2
CSVLSRGDTGELFF
TGCAGCGTCCTTTCTCGGGGGGACACCGGGGAGCTGTTTTTT
>TRBV9|-|TRBJ2-1|TRBD2
CASSASLAGGSYNEQFF
TGTGCCAGCAGCGCAAGTCTAGCGGGGGGGTCCTACAATGAGCAGTTCTTC
>TRBV21-1|few|TRBJ1-5|-
CASSKDLYSNQPQHF
TGTGCCAGCAGCAAAGACCTATATAGCAATCAGCCCCAGCATTTT
>TRBV30|few|TRBJ1-6|-
CAWSHPQGGSPLHF
TGTGCCTGGAGTCATCCGCAGGGTGGCTCACCCCTCCACTTT
>TRBV4-1|once|TRBJ2-7|-
CASSQVGDGPYEQYF
TGCGCCAGCAGCCAAGTAGGGGACGGCCCCTACGAGCAGTACTTC
>TRBV6-5|-|TRBJ1-1|-
CASSYSARGDTEAFF
TGTGCCAGCAGTTACTCGGCTCGGGGTGACACTGAAGCTTTCTTT
>TRBV27|once|TRBJ2-1|TRBD1
CASSLWTGDGNEQFF
TGTGCCAGCAGTCTCTGGACAGGGGATGGCAATGAGCAGTTCTTC
>TRBV5-1|-|TRBJ2-5|-
CASSLQETQYF
TGCGCCAGCAGCCTCCAAGAGACCCAGTACTTC
>TRBV4-1|-|TRBJ2-3|-
CASSQEQARTDTQYF
TGCGCCAGCAGCCAAGAACAGGCCCGCACAGATACGCAGTATTTT
>TRBV4-1|-|TRBJ2-7|-
CASSQDDRLTYEQYF
TGCGCCAGCAGCCAAGATGACCGGCTGACCTACGAGCAGTACTTC
>TRBV6-7|once|TRBJ2-7|-
CASSYSSRKQSSYEQYF
TGTGCCAGCAGTTACTCGAGTAGGAAACAGTCTTCTTACGAGCAGTACTTC
>TRBV2|-|TRBJ1-5|-
CASLEDSHSNQPQHF
TGTGCCAGTCTAGAGGACAGTCATAGCAATCAGCCCCAGCATTTT
>TRBV7-8|-|TRBJ2-3|-
CASSLGGIAANTDTQYF
TGTGCCAGCAGCTTAGGAGGAATAGCGGCGAACACAGATACGCAGTATTTT
>TRBV7-9|-|TRBJ1-1|-
CATQGNQAFF
TGTGCCACCCAAGGTAATCAAGCTTTCTTT
>TRBV30|-|TRBJ1-2|-
CAWTGGDYGYTF
TGTGCCTGGACAGGTGGAGACTATGGCTACACCTTC
>TRBV5-1|-|TRBJ1-1|-
CASIGQEGVATEAFF
TGCGCCAGCATAGGTCAGGAAGGGGTGGCCACTGAAGCTTTCTTT
>TRBV4-1|-|TRBJ1-5|-
CASSHVWDTPNQPQHF
TGCGCCAGCAGCCACGTTTGGGACACCCCCAATCAGCCCCAGCATTTT
>TRBV25-1|-|TRBJ1-1|-
CASSPGNTEAFF
TGTGCCAGCAGTCCAGGGAACACTGAAGCTTTCTTT
>TRBV5-4|many|TRBJ1-1|-
CASSPSAVNTEAFF
TGTGCCAGCAGTCCTTCTGCGGTGAACACTGAAGCTTTCTTT
>TRBV29-1|-|TRBJ2-7|-
CSVGGGTQGSPQYF
TGCAGCGTCGGAGGTGGGACTCAGGGATCGCCGCAGTACTTC
>TRBV30|-|TRBJ2-2|-
CAWGSNEARYTGELFF
TGTGCCTGGGGGAGTAATGAGGCTAGGTACACCGGGGAGCTGTTTTTT
>TRBV5-6|once|TRBJ1-2|-
CASHGLDNGSGYTF
TGTGCCAGCCACGGACTGGATAACGGTTCTGGCTACACCTTC
>TRBV30|-|TRBJ1-2|-
CAGRGFYGYTF
TGTGCCGGTCGTGGGTTCTATGGCTACACCTTC
>TRBV5-1|-|TRBJ2-7|-
CASSLDYQGDEQYF
TGCGCCAGCAGCTTGGACTACCAAGGCGACGAGCAGTACTTC
>TRBV9|once|TRBJ2-7|-
CASSPGDGSYEQYF
TGTGCCAGCAGCCCCGGGGACGGTTCCTACGAGCAGTACTTC
>TRBV29-1|-|TRBJ1-2|TRBD1
CSVEPTGDRGYTF
TGCAGCGTTGAACCTACAGGGGATAGGGGCTACACCTTC
>TRBV19|-|TRBJ2-7|-
CASSHRDTDEQYF
TGTGCCAGTAGTCACCGGGACACGGACGAGCAGTACTTC
>TRBV30|-|TRBJ2-5|TRBD2
CAISGGRETQYF
TGTGCCATTAGCGGGGGGAGGGAGACCCAGTACTTC
>TRBV7-9|-|TRBJ1-1|TRBD1
CASSSYQGGITEAFF
TGTGCCAGCAGCTCCTATCAGGGGGGGATCACTGAAGCTTTCTTT
>TRBV2|few|TRBJ1-1|-
CASSFALGDTEAFF
TGTGCCAGCAGTTTCGCCCTGGGGGACACTGAAGCTTTCTTT
>TRBV6-5|-|TRBJ2-2|-
CASSYDGGELFF
TGTGCCAGCAGTTACGATGGCGGGGAGCTGTTTTTT
>TRBV5-1|-|TRBJ2-7|-
CASSGGTAGYEQYF
TGCGCCAGCAGCGGGGGGACAGCTGGCTACGAGCAGTACTTC
>TRBV7-9|-|TRBJ1-6|-
CASSGSGGANSPLHF
TGTGCCAGCAGCGGATCCGGAGGAGCTAATTCACCCCTCCACTTT
>TRBV5-1|-|TRBJ1-6|-
CASRLDWSSYNSPLHF
TGCGCCAGCAGATTAGACTGGAGCTCCTATAATTCACCCCTCCACTTT
>TRBV5-1|-|TRBJ1-1|-
CASRADMNTEAFF
TGCGCCAGCCGGGCGGACATGAACACTGAAGCTTTCTTT
>TRBV4-1|-|TRBJ1-5|TRBD1
CASSQAAGGVQPQHF
TGCGCCAGCAGCCAAGCGGCAGGGGGCGTTCAGCCCCAGCATTTT
>TRBV29-1|-|TRBJ1-5|-
CSVEDLWDSNQPQHF
TGCAGCGTTGAAGATCTATGGGACAGCAATCAGCCCCAGCATTTT
>TRBV7-2|once|TRBJ2-3|-
CASSLGGGWDTQYF
TGTGCCAGCAGCTTAGGCGGGGGCTGGGATACGCAGTATTTT
>TRBV5-6|-|TRBJ2-4|TRBD1
CASSTPGTENIQYF
TGTGCCAGCAGCACCCCCGGGACAGAAAACATTCAGTACTTC
>TRBV6-4|many|TRBJ1-1|-
CASSEGANTEAFF
TGTGCCAGCAGTGAGGGGGCGAACACTGAAGCTTTCTTT